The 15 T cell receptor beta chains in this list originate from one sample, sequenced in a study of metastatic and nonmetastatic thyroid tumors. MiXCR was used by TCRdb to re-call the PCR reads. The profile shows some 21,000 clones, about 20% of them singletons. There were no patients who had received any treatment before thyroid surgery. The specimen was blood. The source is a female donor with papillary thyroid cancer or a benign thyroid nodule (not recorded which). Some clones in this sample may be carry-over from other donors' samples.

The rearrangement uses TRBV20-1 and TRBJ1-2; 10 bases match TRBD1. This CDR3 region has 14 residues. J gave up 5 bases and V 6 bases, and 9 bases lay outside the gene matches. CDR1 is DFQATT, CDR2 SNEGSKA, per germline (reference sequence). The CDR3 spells CSARGGQGVYGYTF. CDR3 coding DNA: TGCAGTGCGCGTGGAGGACAGGGGGTATATGGCTACACCTTC.

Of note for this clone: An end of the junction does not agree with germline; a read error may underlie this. CDR3 in amino acids: CASSWTDYGYTF. The CDR3 nucleotides are TGTGCCAGCAGTTGGACGGATTATGGCTACACTTTC. The chain combines TRBV28 with TRBJ1-2, with unresolved D. Germline V gene data show CDR1 as MDHEN and CDR2 as SYDVKM. There are 12 residues in the CDR3.

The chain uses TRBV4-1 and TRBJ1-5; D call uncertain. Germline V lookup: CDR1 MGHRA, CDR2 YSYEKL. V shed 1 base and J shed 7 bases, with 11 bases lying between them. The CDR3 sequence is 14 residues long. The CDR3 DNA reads TGCGCCAGCAGCCAAGTTGTGTCGGGGCAGCCCCAGCATTTT. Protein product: CASSQVVSGQPQHF.

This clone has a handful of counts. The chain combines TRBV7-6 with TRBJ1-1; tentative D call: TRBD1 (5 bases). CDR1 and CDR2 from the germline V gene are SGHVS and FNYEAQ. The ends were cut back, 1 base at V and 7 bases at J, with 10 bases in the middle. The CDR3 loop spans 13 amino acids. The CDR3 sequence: CASSLGGDGEAFF. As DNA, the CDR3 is TGTGCCAGCAGCTTAGGAGGGGATGGTGAAGCTTTCTTT.

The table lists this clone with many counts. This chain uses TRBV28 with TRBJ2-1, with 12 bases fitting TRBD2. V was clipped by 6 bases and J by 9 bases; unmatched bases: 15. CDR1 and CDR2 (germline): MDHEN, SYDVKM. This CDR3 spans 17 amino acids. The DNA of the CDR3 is TGTGCCAGCAGCCTACCCGGGACTAGCGGGCCCCTGGGTGAGCAGTTCTTC. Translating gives CASSLPGTSGPLGEQFF.

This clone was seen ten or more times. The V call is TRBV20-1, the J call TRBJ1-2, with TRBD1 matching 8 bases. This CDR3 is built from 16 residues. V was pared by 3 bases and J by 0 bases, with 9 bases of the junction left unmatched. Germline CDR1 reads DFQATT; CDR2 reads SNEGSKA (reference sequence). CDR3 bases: TGCAGTGCTAGCCCCTCCGACAGGGGAGCTAACTATGGCTACACCTTC. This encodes CSASPSDRGANYGYTF.

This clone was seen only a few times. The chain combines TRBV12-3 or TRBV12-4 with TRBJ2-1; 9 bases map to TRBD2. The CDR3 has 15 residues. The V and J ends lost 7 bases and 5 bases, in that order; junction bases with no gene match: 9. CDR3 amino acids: CASILGGRDDNEQFF. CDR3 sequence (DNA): TGTGCCAGCATCCTTGGCGGGAGGGACGACAATGAGCAGTTCTTC.

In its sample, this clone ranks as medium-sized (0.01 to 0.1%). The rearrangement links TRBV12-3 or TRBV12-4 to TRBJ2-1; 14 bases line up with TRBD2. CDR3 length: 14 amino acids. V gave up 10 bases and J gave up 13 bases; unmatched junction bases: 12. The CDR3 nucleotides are TGTGCCACCGCACAGGGGACTAGCGGGGGACAACAGTTCTTC. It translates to CATAQGTSGGQQFF.

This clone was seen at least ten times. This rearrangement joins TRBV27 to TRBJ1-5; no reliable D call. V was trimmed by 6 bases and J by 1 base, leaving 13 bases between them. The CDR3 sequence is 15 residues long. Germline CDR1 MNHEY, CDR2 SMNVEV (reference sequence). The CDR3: CASSHTRSSNQPQHF. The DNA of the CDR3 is TGTGCCAGCAGCCATACGAGGTCCAGCAATCAGCCCCAGCATTTT.

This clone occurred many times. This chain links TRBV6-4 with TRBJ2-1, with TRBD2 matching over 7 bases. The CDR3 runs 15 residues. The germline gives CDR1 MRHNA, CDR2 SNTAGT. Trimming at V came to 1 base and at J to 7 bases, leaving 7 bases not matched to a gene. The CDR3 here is CASSDFSTSVNEQFF. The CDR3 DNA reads TGTGCCAGCAGTGACTTTTCTACTAGCGTAAATGAGCAGTTCTTC.

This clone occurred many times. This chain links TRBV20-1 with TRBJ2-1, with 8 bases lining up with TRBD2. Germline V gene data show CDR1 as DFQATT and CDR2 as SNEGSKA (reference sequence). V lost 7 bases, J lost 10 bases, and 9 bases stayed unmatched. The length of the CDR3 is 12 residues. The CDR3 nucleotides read TGCAGTGTTCACCTAGCGGGCGGAGAGCAGTTCTTC. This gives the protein CSVHLAGGEQFF.

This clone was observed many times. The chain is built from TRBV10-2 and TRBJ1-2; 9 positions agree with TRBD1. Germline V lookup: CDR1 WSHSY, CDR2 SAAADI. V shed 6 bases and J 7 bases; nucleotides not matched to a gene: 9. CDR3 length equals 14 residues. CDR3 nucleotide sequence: TGCGCCAGCAGGGTAACAGGGGGCACCGGTGGCTACACCTTC. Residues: CASRVTGGTGGYTF.

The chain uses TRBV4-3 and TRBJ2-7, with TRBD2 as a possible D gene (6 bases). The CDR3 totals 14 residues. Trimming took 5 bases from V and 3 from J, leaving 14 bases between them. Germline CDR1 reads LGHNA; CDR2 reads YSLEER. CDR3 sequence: CASSIRRGIYEQYF. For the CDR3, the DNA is TGCGCCAGCAGCATCCGCCGGGGGATCTACGAGCAGTACTTC.

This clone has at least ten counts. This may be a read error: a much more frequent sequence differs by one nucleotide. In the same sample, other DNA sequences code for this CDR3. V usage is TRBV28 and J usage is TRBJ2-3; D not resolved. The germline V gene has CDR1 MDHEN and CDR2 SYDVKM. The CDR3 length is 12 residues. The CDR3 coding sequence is TGTGCCAGCATTGACGCCACAGATACACAGTATTTT. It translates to CASIDATDTQYF.

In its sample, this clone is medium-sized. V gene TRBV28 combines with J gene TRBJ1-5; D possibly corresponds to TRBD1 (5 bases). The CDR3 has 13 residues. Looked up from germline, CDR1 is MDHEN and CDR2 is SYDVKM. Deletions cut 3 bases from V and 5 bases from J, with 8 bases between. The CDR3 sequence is CASSLGVYQPQHF. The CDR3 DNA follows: TGTGCCAGCAGTTTGGGGGTGTATCAGCCCCAGCATTTT.